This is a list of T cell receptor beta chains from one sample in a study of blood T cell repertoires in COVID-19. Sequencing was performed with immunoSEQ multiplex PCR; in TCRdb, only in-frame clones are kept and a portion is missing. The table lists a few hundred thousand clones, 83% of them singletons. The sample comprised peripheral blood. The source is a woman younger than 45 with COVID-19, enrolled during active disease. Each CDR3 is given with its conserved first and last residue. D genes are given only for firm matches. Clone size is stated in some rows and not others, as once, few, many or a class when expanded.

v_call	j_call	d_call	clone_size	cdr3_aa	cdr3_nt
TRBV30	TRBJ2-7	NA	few	CAWSAGTYEQYF	TGTGCCTGGAGTGCAGGTACCTACGAGCAGTACTTC
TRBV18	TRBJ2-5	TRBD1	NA	CASSPNRGKETQYF	TGTGCCAGCTCACCCAACAGGGGGAAAGAGACCCAGTACTTC
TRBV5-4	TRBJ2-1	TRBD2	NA	CASTASGGANNEQFF	TGTGCCAGCACAGCTAGCGGGGGGGCCAACAATGAGCAGTTCTTC
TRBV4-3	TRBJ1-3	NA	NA	CASSQEHLNSGNTIYF	TGCGCCAGCAGCCAAGAACACCTGAACTCTGGAAACACCATATATTTT
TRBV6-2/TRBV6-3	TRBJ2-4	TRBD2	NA	CASSLRPRLAGGPIAKNIQYF	TGTGCCAGCAGCCTCCGACCAAGACTAGCGGGAGGACCTATAGCCAAAAACATTCAGTACTTC
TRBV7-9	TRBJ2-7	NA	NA	CASSPAGNLYEQYF	TGTGCCAGCAGCCCCGCGGGAAATCTCTACGAGCAGTACTTC
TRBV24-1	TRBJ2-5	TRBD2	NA	CAAASGNQETQYF	TGTGCCGCGGCTAGCGGGAATCAAGAGACCCAGTACTTC
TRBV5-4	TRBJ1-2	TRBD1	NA	CASSPRAGGKSGYTF	TGTGCCAGCAGCCCGAGGGCAGGGGGGAAGAGTGGCTACACCTTC
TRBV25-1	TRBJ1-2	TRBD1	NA	CASHPLTGAGGYTF	TGTGCCAGCCATCCCCTTACAGGGGCAGGAGGCTACACCTTC
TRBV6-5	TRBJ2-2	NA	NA	CASSYFPGLAGELFF	TGTGCCAGCAGTTATTTCCCGGGATTGGCCGGGGAGCTGTTTTTT
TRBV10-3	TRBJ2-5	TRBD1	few	CAISGQGGTETQYF	TGTGCCATCAGCGGACAGGGAGGTACGGAGACCCAGTACTTC
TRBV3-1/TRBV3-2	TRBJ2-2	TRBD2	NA	CASSQHPRTSGELFF	TGTGCCAGCAGCCAACACCCCCGGACTAGCGGGGAGCTGTTTTTT
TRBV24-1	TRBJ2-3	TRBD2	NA	CATSVGGRGADTQYF	TGTGCCACCAGTGTGGGCGGGAGGGGCGCAGATACGCAGTATTTT
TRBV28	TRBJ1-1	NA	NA	CASSFGGSGTEAFF	TGTGCCAGCAGTTTCGGGGGGTCTGGCACTGAAGCTTTCTTT
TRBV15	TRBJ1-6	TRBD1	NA	CATSRSPGTGLTLHF	TGTGCCACCAGCAGATCCCCCGGGACAGGGCTTACCCTCCACTTT
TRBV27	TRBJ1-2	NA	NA	CASSLSTGNYGYTF	TGTGCCAGCAGTTTATCGACCGGGAACTATGGCTACACCTTC
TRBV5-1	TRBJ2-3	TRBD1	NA	CASSLVGQRTDTQYF	TGCGCCAGCAGCTTGGTGGGACAGCGCACAGATACGCAGTATTTT
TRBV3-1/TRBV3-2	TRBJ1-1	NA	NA	CASSQSRGEAFF	TGTGCCAGCAGCCAAAGTAGGGGGGAAGCTTTCTTT
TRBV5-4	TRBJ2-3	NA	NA	CASSLGAKTDTQYF	TGTGCCAGCAGCTTGGGGGCGAAAACAGATACGCAGTATTTT
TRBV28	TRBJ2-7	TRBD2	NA	CASSFQAGGSYEQYF	TGTGCCAGCAGTTTTCAAGCGGGGGGCTCCTACGAGCAGTACTTC
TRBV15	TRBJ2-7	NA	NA	CATSRDGGYEQYF	TGTGCCACCAGCAGAGATGGCGGCTACGAGCAGTACTTC
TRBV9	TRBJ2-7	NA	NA	CASSVGQAGSYEQYF	TGTGCCAGCAGCGTAGGACAGGCGGGTTCCTACGAGCAGTACTTC
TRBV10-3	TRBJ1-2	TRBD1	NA	CAIGSPDRVGSNYGYTF	TGTGCCATCGGATCACCCGACAGGGTCGGGTCAAACTATGGCTACACCTTC
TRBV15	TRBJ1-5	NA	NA	CATSRAGAQHF	TGTGCCACCAGCAGAGCCGGGGCCCAGCATTTT
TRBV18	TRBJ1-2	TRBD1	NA	CASSPPLNAGTAYYGYTF	TGTGCCAGCTCACCACCGCTTAATGCCGGGACAGCTTACTATGGCTACACCTTC
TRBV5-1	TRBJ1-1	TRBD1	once	CASSLDSWGQSEAFF	TGCGCCAGCAGCTTGGATTCGTGGGGACAGTCTGAAGCTTTCTTT
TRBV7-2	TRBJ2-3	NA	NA	CASSLRTAENTQYF	TGTGCCAGCAGCTTACGGACAGCCGAGAATACGCAGTATTTT
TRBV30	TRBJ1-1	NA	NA	CAWSRELAAFF	TGTGCCTGGAGTCGGGAGTTGGCGGCTTTCTTT
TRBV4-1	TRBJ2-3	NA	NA	CASSKEGTDTQYF	TGCGCCAGCAGTAAAGAGGGAACAGATACGCAGTATTTT
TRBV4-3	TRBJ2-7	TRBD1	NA	CASSPRQGSYEQYF	TGCGCCAGCAGCCCGCGACAGGGATCGTACGAGCAGTACTTC
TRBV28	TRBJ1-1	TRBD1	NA	CASSLRTGYTEAFF	TGTGCCAGCAGTTTAAGGACAGGCTACACTGAAGCTTTCTTT
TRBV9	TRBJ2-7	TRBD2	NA	CASSPLGGTSGVYEQYF	TGTGCCAGCAGCCCGCTAGGAGGGACTAGCGGGGTCTACGAGCAGTACTTC
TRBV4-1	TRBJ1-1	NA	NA	CASSQEAGNTEAFF	TGCGCCAGCAGCCAAGAGGCGGGGAACACTGAAGCTTTCTTT
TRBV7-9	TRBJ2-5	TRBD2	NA	CASSSELAGVGETQYF	TGTGCCAGCAGCTCAGAACTAGCGGGAGTAGGAGAGACCCAGTACTTC
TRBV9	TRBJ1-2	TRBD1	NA	CASSKTGGGNYGYTF	TGTGCCAGCAGCAAAACAGGGGGAGGTAACTATGGCTACACCTTC
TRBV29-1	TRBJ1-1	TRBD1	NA	CSARDGTGLTEAFF	TGCAGCGCTAGGGACGGGACAGGGTTAACTGAAGCTTTCTTT
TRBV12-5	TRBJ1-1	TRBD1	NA	CASGLLQGASTEAFF	TGTGCTAGTGGTTTACTACAGGGGGCAAGCACTGAAGCTTTCTTT
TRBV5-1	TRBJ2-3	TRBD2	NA	CASKDIAGGGPDTQYF	TGCGCCAGCAAGGATATAGCGGGAGGGGGCCCAGATACGCAGTATTTT
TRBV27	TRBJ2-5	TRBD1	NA	CASRERGQGSQETQYF	TGTGCCAGCAGAGAACGGGGACAGGGAAGCCAAGAGACCCAGTACTTC
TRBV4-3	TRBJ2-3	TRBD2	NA	CASSQDSREGIDTQYF	TGCGCCAGCAGCCAAGACTCACGGGAGGGCATCGATACGCAGTATTTT
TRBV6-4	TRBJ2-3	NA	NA	CASSDSTGSADTQYF	TGTGCCAGCAGTGACTCGACCGGGAGCGCAGATACGCAGTATTTT
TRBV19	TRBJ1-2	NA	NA	CASSPPRRAVHTF	TGTGCCAGTAGTCCCCCCCGCAGGGCGGTTCACACCTTC
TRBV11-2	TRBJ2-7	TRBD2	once	CASSLGYGGTSYEQYF	TGTGCCAGCAGCTTAGGGTACGGGGGGACGTCCTACGAGCAGTACTTC
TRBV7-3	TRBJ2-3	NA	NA	CASSLAEGDTQYF	TGTGCCAGCAGCTTGGCCGAGGGAGATACGCAGTATTTT
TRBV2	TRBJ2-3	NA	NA	CASSASTDTQYF	TGTGCCAGCAGCGCGAGCACAGATACGCAGTATTTT
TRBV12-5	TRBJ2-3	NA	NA	CASGASYTQYF	TGTGCTAGTGGAGCGTCCTATACGCAGTATTTT
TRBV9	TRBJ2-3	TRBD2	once	CASSIASGGPMDTQYF	TGTGCCAGCAGCATCGCTAGCGGGGGCCCCATGGATACGCAGTATTTT
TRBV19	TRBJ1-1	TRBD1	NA	CAISITGTGLSEAFF	TGTGCCATCTCGATAACCGGGACAGGTCTTTCTGAAGCTTTCTTT
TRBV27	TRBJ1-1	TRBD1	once	CASSLRHGGRDRARAEAFF	TGTGCCAGCAGTTTAAGGCATGGGGGTCGCGACAGGGCGAGGGCTGAAGCTTTCTTT
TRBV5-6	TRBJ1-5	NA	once	CASSFRTGNQPQHF	TGTGCCAGCAGCTTCCGAACAGGCAATCAGCCCCAGCATTTT
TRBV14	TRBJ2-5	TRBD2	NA	CASSPTSGRAEEKTQYF	TGTGCCAGCAGCCCGACTAGCGGGAGGGCCGAAGAAAAGACCCAGTACTTC
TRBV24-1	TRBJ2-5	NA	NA	CATSDPKETQYF	TGTGCCACCAGTGACCCTAAAGAGACCCAGTACTTC
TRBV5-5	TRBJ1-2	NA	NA	CASSSIAGSYGYTF	TGTGCCAGCAGCTCCATAGCGGGGAGCTATGGCTACACCTTC
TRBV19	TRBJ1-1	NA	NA	CASSKGDTEAFF	TGTGCCAGTAGTAAGGGGGACACTGAAGCTTTCTTT
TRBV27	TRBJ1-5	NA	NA	CASSLSTAGYQPQHF	TGTGCCAGCAGTTTATCGACGGCAGGTTATCAGCCCCAGCATTTT
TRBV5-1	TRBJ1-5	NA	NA	CASSWGVGNQPQHF	TGCGCCAGCAGCTGGGGGGTAGGCAATCAGCCCCAGCATTTT